Listed below are T cell receptor beta chains from one sample, sequenced in a study of regulatory T cells in long-lasting Graves disease. Each CDR3 protein gets one entry after TCRdb re-called the multiplex PCR reads with MiXCR. This table holds 400,000 to 500,000 distinct CDR3 sequences, approximately 16% found once. This same sample was also taken into another study, of T cells in Graves' hyperthyroidism and ophthalmopathy.

The specimen was peripheral blood mononuclear cells (PBMCs), collected at new diagnosis, from a patient treated with antithyroid drugs. The receptors originated from a middle-aged woman with Graves disease. CDR3s include the opening cysteine and the closing phenylalanine or tryptophan. A D gene is named only where the DNA matches it firmly. Expanded clones are given a class, and other clones once, few, many or no size at all.

>many|TRBV12-3/TRBV12-4|TRBD2|TRBJ2-5
CASSLGGNEQETQYF
TGTGCCAGCAGTTTGGGGGGGAACGAACAAGAGACCCAGTACTTC
>many|TRBV10-3|TRBD2|TRBJ2-5
CAISGLAGEGETQYF
TGTGCCATCTCCGGACTAGCGGGAGAGGGAGAGACCCAGTACTTC
>many|TRBV2|.|TRBJ2-2
CASSETGWAGELFF
TGTGCCAGCAGTGAAACAGGGTGGGCCGGGGAGCTGTTTTTT
>many|TRBV28|TRBD1|TRBJ2-2
CASSFPADRGDTGELFF
TGTGCCAGCAGTTTTCCCGCGGACAGGGGGGACACCGGGGAGCTGTTTTTT
>few|TRBV20-1|TRBD2|TRBJ2-1
CSALGGAGGAYNEQFF
TGCAGTGCCCTGGGAGGCGCGGGAGGGGCCTACAATGAGCAGTTCTTC
>many|TRBV2|.|TRBJ1-1
CASTQFGVPQLMNTEAFF
TGTGCCAGCACCCAATTCGGGGTCCCACAACTAATGAACACTGAAGCTTTCTTT
>many|TRBV29-1|.|TRBJ2-2
CSVEDSTNTGELFF
TGCAGCGTTGAGGACAGCACGAACACCGGGGAGCTGTTTTTT
>.|TRBV6-1|TRBD2|TRBJ2-7
CASSNKAGTSGGYEQYF
TGTGCCAGCAGCAACAAAGCAGGGACTAGCGGAGGCTACGAGCAGTACTTC
>many|TRBV2|TRBD2|TRBJ2-7
CASSDRGLAGASYEQYF
TGTGCCAGCAGTGACAGGGGGCTAGCGGGAGCAAGCTACGAGCAGTACTTC
>.|TRBV5-5|.|TRBJ1-2
CASSYGTVSNYGYTF
TGTGCCAGCAGCTATGGGACCGTTTCTAACTATGGCTACACCTTC
>.|TRBV28|.|TRBJ2-7
CASSPSRSSYEQYF
TGTGCCAGCAGCCCCAGCAGAAGCTCCTACGAGCAGTACTTC
>.|TRBV7-9|TRBD1|TRBJ2-7
CASSLARGQNYEQYF
TGTGCCAGCAGCTTAGCCCGGGGACAGAACTACGAGCAGTACTTC
>few|TRBV7-6|TRBD1|TRBJ2-2
CASSPRTGHGELFF
TGTGCCAGCAGCCCACGGACAGGGCACGGGGAGCTGTTTTTT